What follows are 20 T cell receptor beta chains derived from one specimen sequenced in a study of OX40 agonist ivuxolimab in advanced cancers. Clones were sequenced by immunoSEQ multiplex PCR, and TCRdb holds only the in-frame ones, with some missing. Of approximately 66,000 clones listed, less than 90% are singletons. This specimen consisted of CD4+ or CD8+ T cells sorted from blood, obtained in a trial of the OX40 agonist ivuxolimab. The source is an adult with an advanced solid tumor such as melanoma, head and neck, liver or kidney cancer.

The count of this clone is one. The V and J genes are TRBV6-5 and TRBJ2-2; 8 bases match TRBD2. Germline assignment: CDR1 MNHEY and CDR2 SVGAGI. Trimming took 2 bases from V and 2 from J; bases not matched to a gene: 4. The CDR3 sequence is 16 residues long. The CDR3 sequence is CASSYAGGFNTGELFF. Written as DNA, the CDR3 is TGTGCCAGCAGTTACGCGGGGGGCTTTAACACCGGGGAGCTGTTTTTT.

The sample holds one count of this clone. The chain recombines TRBV30 with TRBJ2-5; 7 bases are shared with TRBD1. Near its end, the DNA agrees better with TRBJ2-7, so the J call may be wrong. Germline V gene lookup returns CDR1 GTSNPN and CDR2 SVGIG (reference sequence). This CDR3 is built from 14 residues. This CDR3 is CAWSRTGVAYEQYF. CDR3 sequence (DNA): TGTGCCTGGAGTCGTACAGGGGTAGCATACGAGCAGTACTTC.

The chain employs TRBV25-1 and TRBJ2-3, with 8 positions matching TRBD2. The V and J ends lost 7 bases and 2 bases, in that order; junction bases with no gene match: 5. The CDR3 is 14 amino acids. Germline CDR1 reads MGHDK; CDR2 reads SYGVNS. The CDR3 bases are TGTGCCAGCACGTCGGGGGGGTACACAGATACGCAGTATTTT. Translated, it gives CASTSGGYTDTQYF.

The chain joins TRBV7-6 to TRBJ2-5; D unresolved. The CDR3 has 13 amino acids. Trimming left V 5 bases short and J 5 bases short, with 12 bases between. Germline loops: CDR1 SGHVS, CDR2 FNYEAQ. The CDR3 sequence: CASSLPSGETQYF. As DNA, the CDR3 is TGTGCCAGCAGCCTACCTTCCGGGGAGACCCAGTACTTC.

The chain recombines TRBV5-4 with TRBJ2-5; D is unclear. The V gene lost 3 bases and the J gene lost 2 bases, with 14 bases spanning the gap. This CDR3 is 15 amino acids long. Germline assignment: CDR1 SGHNT and CDR2 YYREEE (reference sequence). The CDR3 reads CASSSSRGSQETQYF. In DNA form, the CDR3 reads TGTGCCAGCAGCTCCTCCCGCGGTAGTCAAGAGACCCAGTACTTC. Looking up the rest from reference TRBV5-4 and TRBJ2-5 gives the full variable domain: ETGVTQSPTHLIKTRGQQVTLRCSSQSGHNTVSWYQQALGQGPQFIFQYYREEENGRGNFPPRFSGLQFPNYSSELNVNALELDDSALYLCASSSSRGSQETQYFGPGTRLLVL.

The chain employs TRBV14 and TRBJ2-3, with unresolved D. The germline V gene has CDR1 SGHDN and CDR2 FVKESK. The CDR3 contains 14 residues. V shed 4 bases and J shed 3 bases, with 11 bases lying between them. The CDR3 DNA sequence: TGTGCCAGCAGCCGCTCCCCCTGGACAGATACGCAGTATTTT. As protein: CASSRSPWTDTQYF.

The chain combines TRBV7-3 with TRBJ2-3; TRBD2 matches at 8 bases. Unmatched junction bases numbered 8, after V lost 5 bases and J lost 4 bases. The CDR3 sequence is 15 residues long. The germline V gene has CDR1 SGHTA and CDR2 FQGTGA. The CDR3 DNA follows: TGTGCCAGCAGCCCGAGCGGGGGTGATTCAGATACGCAGTATTTT. The encoded protein is CASSPSGGDSDTQYF.

The V gene is TRBV19, the J gene TRBJ2-3; 8 nucleotides align to TRBD1. The CDR3 loop spans 15 amino acids. The germline CDR1 and CDR2 sequences are LNHDA and SQIVND (reference sequence). V gave up 3 bases and J gave up 2 bases; unmatched junction bases: 4. As DNA, the CDR3 is TGTGCCAGTAGTATTCAGGGGGCCATCACAGATACGCAGTATTTT. It translates to CASSIQGAITDTQYF.

This clone was counted a few times. The rearrangement uses TRBV7-2 and TRBJ1-2; D unclear. Germline CDR1 is SGHTA and CDR2 is FQGNSA. The CDR3 consists of 12 residues. V was shortened by 5 bases and J by 13 bases, with 17 bases between the two germline ends. The CDR3 sequence is CASSKVGDVCTF. CDR3 DNA: TGTGCCAGCAGCAAGGTCGGCGACGTCTGCACCTTC. Together with reference TRBV7-2 and TRBJ1-2, the CDR3 gives the full variable domain: GAGVSQSPSNKVTEKGKDVELRCDPISGHTALYWYRQSLGQGLEFLIYFQGNSAPDKSGLPSDRFSAERTGGSVSTLTIQRTQQEDSAVYLCASSKVGDVCTFGSGTRLTVV.

The chain carries TRBV7-9 and TRBJ1-4; D is uncertain. Germline assignment: CDR1 SEHNR and CDR2 FQNEAQ (reference sequence). The CDR3 is made up of 15 amino acids. Trimming cost V 5 bases and J 4 bases, with 14 bases left between them. The CDR3 protein is CASSQDTVFNEKLFF. CDR3 bases: TGTGCCAGCAGCCAAGACACAGTGTTTAATGAAAAACTGTTTTTT. Complete variable domain (other parts from reference TRBV7-9 and TRBJ1-4): DTGVSQNPRHKITKRGQNVTFRCDPISEHNRLYWYRQTLGQGPEFLTYFQNEAQLEKSRLLSDRFSAERPKGSFSTLEIQRTEQGDSAMYLCASSQDTVFNEKLFFGSGTQLSVL.

The genes are TRBV5-1 and TRBJ1-6; D ambiguous. The CDR3 sequence is 15 residues long. The germline V and J ends were trimmed by 4 bases and 0 bases, with 8 bases remaining between them. Germline loops: CDR1 SGHRS, CDR2 YFSETQ. CDR3 bases: TGCGCCAGCAGCCCAGTAAGCTCCTATAATTCACCCCTCCACTTT. It codes for CASSPVSSYNSPLHF.

The chain joins TRBV10-3 to TRBJ2-2; 8 positions match TRBD2. Germline loops: CDR1 ENHRY, CDR2 SYGVKD. The CDR3 length is 16 residues. V was pared by 1 base and J by 2 bases, with 3 bases of the junction left unmatched. The CDR3 reads CAISELLAANTGELFF. In nucleotides, the CDR3 is TGTGCCATCAGTGAGTTACTAGCGGCTAACACCGGGGAGCTGTTTTTT.

CDR3: CASSLHRGSRGYTF. The CDR3 nucleotides are TGTGCCAGCAGCCTTCACAGGGGGAGTAGGGGCTACACCTTC. The chain couples TRBV7-2 to TRBJ1-2, with TRBD1 identical over 8 bases. V trimming: 5 bases; J trimming: 8 bases; junction bases outside the gene matches: 10. This CDR3 is 14 amino acids long. CDR1 is SGHTA and CDR2 is FQGNSA in the germline V gene.

The CDR3 loop reads CASSSIPDTSSYNEQFF. As DNA, the CDR3 is TGTGCCAGCAGCTCCATCCCTGACACCAGTTCCTACAATGAGCAGTTCTTC. The rearrangement links TRBV7-3 to TRBJ2-1; D unresolved. Trimming left V 4 bases short and J 1 base short, with 17 bases between. Germline V gene sequence: CDR1 SGHTA, CDR2 FQGTGA. The CDR3 is made up of 17 amino acids.

The chain uses TRBV27 and TRBJ2-6; D is ambiguous. The CDR3 length is 14 residues. From germline, CDR1 is MNHEY and CDR2 SMNVEV (reference sequence). Trimming removed 5 bases from V and 4 bases from J, with 9 bases in between. The CDR3: CASSRFPGANVLTF. The CDR3, as DNA: TGTGCCAGCAGTCGATTTCCCGGGGCCAACGTCCTGACTTTC. Together with reference TRBV27 and TRBJ2-6, the CDR3 gives the full variable domain: EAQVTQNPRYLITVTGKKLTVTCSQNMNHEYMSWYRQDPGLGLRQIYYSMNVEVTDKGDVPEGYKVSRKEKRNFPLILESPSPNQTSLYFCASSRFPGANVLTFGAGSRLTVL.

This clone was recorded once. The chain recombines TRBV6-5 with TRBJ1-4, with D possibly being TRBD1 (6 bases). Trimming shortened V by 6 bases and J by 5 bases, and 13 bases separated the two germline ends. Germline V gene lookup returns CDR1 MNHEY and CDR2 SVGAGI. This CDR3 has 14 residues. CDR3: CASSITGTNEKLFF. CDR3 coding DNA: TGTGCCAGCAGCATCACAGGGACCAATGAAAAACTGTTTTTT.

The gene calls are TRBV7-2 and TRBJ2-7, with no clear D. V lost 2 bases and J lost 4, with 9 bases in between. The CDR3 covers 13 residues. The germline CDR1 and CDR2 sequences are SGHTA and FQGNSA. The CDR3 here is CASSLLVRYEQYF. CDR3 coding DNA: TGTGCCAGCAGCTTACTAGTACGGTACGAGCAGTACTTC.

The chain is built from TRBV6-1 and TRBJ2-3; D may be TRBD1 or TRBD2 (5 bases each). V lost 0 bases and J 2 bases, leaving 21 bases between the germline ends. This CDR3 has 19 residues. Looked up from germline, CDR1 is MNHNS and CDR2 is SASEGT. CDR3 sequence reads: CASSEALRSGPGTTDTQYF. In DNA form, the CDR3 reads TGTGCCAGCAGTGAAGCCTTACGCAGCGGCCCAGGGACCACAGATACGCAGTATTTT.

The V and J genes are TRBV6-5 and TRBJ2-7; maybe TRBD1 (5 bases). Germline V gene lookup returns CDR1 MNHEY and CDR2 SVGAGI. V lost 4 bases and J 5 bases, leaving 15 bases between the germline ends. The length of the CDR3 is 14 residues. CDR3 nucleotide sequence: TGTGCCAGCAGTTCCTTGGGCAGGGTCCACGAGCAGTACTTC. Its translation: CASSSLGRVHEQYF.

The chain uses TRBV7-9 and TRBJ1-2, with a tentative D call TRBD1 (6 bases). CDR3 length: 13 residues. Germline CDR1 is SEHNR and CDR2 is FQNEAQ (reference sequence). Trimming cost V 5 bases and J 8 bases, with 15 bases left between them. CDR3 coding DNA: TGTGCCAGCAGCCCCCGACAGGTTCAAGGCTACACCTTC. Protein: CASSPRQVQGYTF. The entire variable domain, with the rest obtained from reference TRBV7-9 and TRBJ1-2, is as follows: DTGVSQNPRHKITKRGQNVTFRCDPISEHNRLYWYRQTLGQGPEFLTYFQNEAQLEKSRLLSDRFSAERPKGSFSTLEIQRTEQGDSAMYLCASSPRQVQGYTFGSGTRLTVV.